This note documents a single T cell receptor (beta chain) sequence. Antigen specificity is unknown. The sequenced fragment ends 3 residues before the CDR3 boundary, so the rest is inferred from the germline J gene. This CDR3 region has 15 residues. With 3 bases clipped from V and 3 bases from J, the junction kept 2 bases outside the gene matches. In germline, CDR1 is SEHNR, CDR2 FQNEAQ (reference sequence). Clones were sequenced by immunoSEQ multiplex PCR, and TCRdb holds only the in-frame ones, with some missing. This repertoire holds 25,000 to 30,000 clones, and none appear only once. This sample is drawn from a study of T cell clonality in common variable immunodeficiency. Study-level results: CVID subjects had higher TCRbeta clonality than healthy controls, most marked in about a third. Common variable immunodeficiency TCR beta sequences reportedly had fewer deletions and N-nucleotide insertions. Links between repertoire features and CVID complications were heterogeneity-limited.

This rearrangement joins TRBV7-9 to TRBJ2-4; 10 positions match TRBD1. The TCR sequence derives from a human donor with common variable immunodeficiency. The specimen was peripheral blood mononuclear cells. The covered CDR3 bases are TGTGCCAGCAGCTTGGGACAGGGGCACAAAAACATT. Amino acid sequence: CASSLGQGHKNI. The whole CDR3 sequence is CASSLGQGHKNIQYF.